The 5 T cell receptor beta chains presented below share a single source sample, sequenced in a study of shared clonotypes between healthy human individuals. As defined, naive CD8 cells were CD45RO-negative and positively selected for CCR7, with terminally differentiated effector memory CD45RA+ cells excluded. Only in-frame clones appear in the TCRdb table, and some are missing; sequencing was by immunoSEQ multiplex PCR. The top ten hold roughly 1% of the sample, which has roughly 2 million clones, about 95% seen once. Sequencing was carried out using naive CD8+ T cells sorted from blood. The source of these receptors is a man aged 18-30 years in good health.

The chain is built from TRBV7-6 and TRBJ2-1; 10 bases fit TRBD2. V gave up 4 bases and J gave up 2 bases; unmatched junction bases: 8. This CDR3 is 17 amino acids long. From germline, CDR1 is SGHVS and CDR2 FNYEAQ. The CDR3 sequence is CASSSRLAGATYNEQFF. CDR3 coding DNA: TGTGCCAGCAGCTCAAGGCTAGCGGGAGCGACCTACAATGAGCAGTTCTTC.

V usage is TRBV27 and J usage is TRBJ2-1, with D possibly being TRBD1 (6 bases). Germline CDR1 and CDR2: MNHEY and SMNVEV (reference sequence). Between the trimmed V and J ends, which lost 3 bases and 6 bases, there was a span of 15 bases. The CDR3 length is 15 residues. The CDR3 DNA reads TGTGCCAGCAGTTTGCGACAGGTTCAGGGCAATGAGCAGTTCTTC. Its translation is CASSLRQVQGNEQFF.

This clone came up once. CDR3 sequence reads: CATSGTSDSNQPQHF. Here the CDR3 DNA reads TGTGCCACTTCCGGGACATCAGATAGCAATCAGCCCCAGCATTTT. The J gene is TRBJ1-5, the V gene TRBV10-3; D possibly corresponds to TRBD1 (6 bases). From germline, CDR1 is ENHRY and CDR2 SYGVKD. This CDR3 region has 15 residues. The V end lost 10 bases, the J end lost 0 bases, and 16 bases lay between the germline ends.

The chain carries TRBV9 and TRBJ2-1, with unresolved D. The CDR3 loop spans 15 amino acids. Germline CDR1 reads SGDLS; CDR2 reads YYNGEE. V lost 0 bases and J 2 bases, leaving 9 bases between the germline ends. CDR3 bases: TGTGCCAGCAGCGTAGGGGTGTTCCCCTACAATGAGCAGTTCTTC. This encodes CASSVGVFPYNEQFF. Drawing the rest from reference TRBV9 and TRBJ2-1, the complete variable domain is DSGVTQTPKHLITATGQRVTLRCSPRSGDLSVYWYQQSLDQGLQFLIQYYNGEERAKGNILERFSAQQFPDLHSELNLSSLELGDSALYFCASSVGVFPYNEQFFGPGTRLTVL.

Details on this clone: Other DNA sequences in this sample translate to the same CDR3. V and J are TRBV5-4 and TRBJ2-7, with D perhaps matching TRBD1 (6 bases). V lost 0 bases and J lost 2, with 9 bases in between. The CDR3 sequence is 14 residues long. The germline gives CDR1 SGHNT, CDR2 YYREEE (reference sequence). The CDR3 DNA follows: TGTGCCAGCAGCTTGGGGACAGCAACCTACGAGCAGTACTTC. Translation: CASSLGTATYEQYF. The full variable domain, rest sourced from reference TRBV5-4 and TRBJ2-7, is ETGVTQSPTHLIKTRGQQVTLRCSSQSGHNTVSWYQQALGQGPQFIFQYYREEENGRGNFPPRFSGLQFPNYSSELNVNALELDDSALYLCASSLGTATYEQYFGPGTRLTVT.